This T cell receptor beta chain was observed in a study of cytomegalovirus exposure and HLA in healthy donors. Findings and caveats of the study: Specificity of three CMV-associated chains for CMV antigens was verified in vitro.

Trimming stripped 2 bases from V and 6 bases from J, with 18 bases between. The V gene's germline CDR1 is SGHKS and CDR2 YYEKEE (reference sequence). The CDR3 sequence is 15 residues long. The PCR contained 60 Vbeta and 13 Jbeta primers. Sequencing was performed with immunoSEQ multiplex PCR; in TCRdb, only in-frame clones are kept and a portion is missing. The data contain 250,000 to 300,000 clones, approximately 84% of them singletons. Of note for this clone: No antigen is known for it.

The rearrangement uses TRBV5-5 and TRBJ2-7; maybe TRBD1 (6 bases). Sequenced sample: PBMCs. The receptor comes from a woman in her 40s in good health and CMV-seropositive. The CDR3 protein is CASSLQGPPRAEQYF. Written as DNA, the CDR3 is TGTGCCAGCAGCTTACAGGGACCCCCACGGGCCGAGCAGTACTTC.